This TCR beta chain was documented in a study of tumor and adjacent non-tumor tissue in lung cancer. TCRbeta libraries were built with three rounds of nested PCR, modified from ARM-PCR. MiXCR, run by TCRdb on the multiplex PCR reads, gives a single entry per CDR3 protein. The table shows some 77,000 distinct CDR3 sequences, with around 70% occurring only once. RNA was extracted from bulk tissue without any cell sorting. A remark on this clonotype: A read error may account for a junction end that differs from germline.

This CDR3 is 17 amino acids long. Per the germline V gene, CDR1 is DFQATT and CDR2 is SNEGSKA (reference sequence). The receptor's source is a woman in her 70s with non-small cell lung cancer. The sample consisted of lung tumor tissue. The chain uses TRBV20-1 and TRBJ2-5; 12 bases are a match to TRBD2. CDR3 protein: CRARDHGRLAGEETQYF. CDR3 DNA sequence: TGCAGAGCTAGAGACCATGGGCGACTAGCGGGAGAAGAGACCCAGTACTTC.